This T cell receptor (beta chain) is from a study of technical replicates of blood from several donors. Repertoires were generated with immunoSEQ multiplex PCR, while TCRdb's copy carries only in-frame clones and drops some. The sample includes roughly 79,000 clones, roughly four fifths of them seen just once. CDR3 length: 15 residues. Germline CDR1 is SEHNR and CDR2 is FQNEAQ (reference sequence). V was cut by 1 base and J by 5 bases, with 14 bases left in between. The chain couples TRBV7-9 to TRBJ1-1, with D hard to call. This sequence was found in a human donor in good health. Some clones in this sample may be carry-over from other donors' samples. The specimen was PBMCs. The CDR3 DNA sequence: TGTGCCAGCAGCTTAGGGGCCAGGTCTACTACTGAAGCTTTCTTT. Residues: CASSLGARSTTEAFF.